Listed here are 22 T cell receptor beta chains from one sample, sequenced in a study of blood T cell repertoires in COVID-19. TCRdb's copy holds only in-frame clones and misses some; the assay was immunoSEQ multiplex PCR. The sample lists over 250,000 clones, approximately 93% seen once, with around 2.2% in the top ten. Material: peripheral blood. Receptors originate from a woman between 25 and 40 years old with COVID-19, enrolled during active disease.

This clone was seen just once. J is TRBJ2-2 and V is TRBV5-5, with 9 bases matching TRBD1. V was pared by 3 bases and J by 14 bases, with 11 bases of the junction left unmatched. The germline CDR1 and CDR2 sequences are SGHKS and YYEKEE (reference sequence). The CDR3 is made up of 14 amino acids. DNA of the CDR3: TGTGCCAGCAGCTCCTCCGGGACAGGGCAGGGCCTGTTTTTT. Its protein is CASSSSGTGQGLFF.

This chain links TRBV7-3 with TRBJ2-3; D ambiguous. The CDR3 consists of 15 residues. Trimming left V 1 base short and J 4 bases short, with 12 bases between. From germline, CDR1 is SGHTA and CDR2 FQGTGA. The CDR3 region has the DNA TGTGCCAGCAGCTTAAAGGATGGTGGAGCAGATACGCAGTATTTT. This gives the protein CASSLKDGGADTQYF.

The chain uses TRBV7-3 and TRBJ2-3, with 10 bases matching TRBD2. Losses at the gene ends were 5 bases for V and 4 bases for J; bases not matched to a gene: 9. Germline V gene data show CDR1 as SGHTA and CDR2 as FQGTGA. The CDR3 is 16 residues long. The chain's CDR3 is CASSPLGSGGADTQYF. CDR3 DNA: TGTGCCAGCAGCCCTTTGGGGAGCGGGGGGGCAGATACGCAGTATTTT.

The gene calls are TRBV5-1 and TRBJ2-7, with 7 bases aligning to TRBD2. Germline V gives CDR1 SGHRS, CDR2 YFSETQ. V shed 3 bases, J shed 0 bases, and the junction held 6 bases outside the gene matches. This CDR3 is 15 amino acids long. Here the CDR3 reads CASSSGTTASYEQYF. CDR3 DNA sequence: TGCGCCAGCAGCTCCGGGACTACCGCCTCCTACGAGCAGTACTTC.

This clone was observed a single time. The CDR3 bases are TGTGCCAGCAGCCACATGTCCGGTGGTGAGCAGTTCTTC. As protein: CASSHMSGGEQFF. This rearrangement joins TRBV3-1 (or the pseudogene TRBV3-2) to TRBJ2-1; D is undetermined. V gave up 3 bases and J gave up 9 bases, with 12 bases separating them. Germline V gene data show CDR1 as LGHDT and CDR2 as YNNKEL (reference sequence). The CDR3 sequence is 13 residues long.

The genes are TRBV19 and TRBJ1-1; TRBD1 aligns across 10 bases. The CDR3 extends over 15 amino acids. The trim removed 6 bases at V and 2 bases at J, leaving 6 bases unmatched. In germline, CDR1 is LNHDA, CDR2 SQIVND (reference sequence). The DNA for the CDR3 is TGTGCCAGTAGGACGATGACAGGGGGCAACACTGAAGCTTTCTTT. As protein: CASRTMTGGNTEAFF.

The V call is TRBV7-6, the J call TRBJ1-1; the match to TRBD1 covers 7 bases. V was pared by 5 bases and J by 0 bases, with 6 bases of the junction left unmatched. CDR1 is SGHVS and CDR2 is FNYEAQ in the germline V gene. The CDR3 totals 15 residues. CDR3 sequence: CASSRQGQLNTEAFF. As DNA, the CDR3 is TGTGCCAGCAGCCGGCAGGGACAGTTGAACACTGAAGCTTTCTTT.

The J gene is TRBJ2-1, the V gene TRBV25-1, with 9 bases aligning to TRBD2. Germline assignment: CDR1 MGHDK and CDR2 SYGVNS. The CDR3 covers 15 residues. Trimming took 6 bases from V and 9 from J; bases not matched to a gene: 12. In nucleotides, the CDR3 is TGTGCCAGCAGCGGAAACACCGGGACTAGCAGTGAGCAGTTCTTC. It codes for CASSGNTGTSSEQFF.

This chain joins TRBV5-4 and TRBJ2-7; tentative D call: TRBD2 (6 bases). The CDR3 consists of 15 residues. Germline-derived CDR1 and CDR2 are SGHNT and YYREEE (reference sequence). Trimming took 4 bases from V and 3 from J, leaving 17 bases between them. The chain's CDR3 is CASSLGGVGGYEQYF. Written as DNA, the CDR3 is TGTGCCAGCAGCCTTGGGGGAGTCGGGGGCTACGAGCAGTACTTC.

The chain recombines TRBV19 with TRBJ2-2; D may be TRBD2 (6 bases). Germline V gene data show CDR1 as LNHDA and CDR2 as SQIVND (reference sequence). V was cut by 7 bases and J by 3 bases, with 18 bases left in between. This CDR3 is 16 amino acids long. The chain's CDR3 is CASIPREDLHTGELFF. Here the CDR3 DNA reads TGTGCCAGTATACCGAGGGAGGATCTGCACACCGGGGAGCTGTTTTTT.

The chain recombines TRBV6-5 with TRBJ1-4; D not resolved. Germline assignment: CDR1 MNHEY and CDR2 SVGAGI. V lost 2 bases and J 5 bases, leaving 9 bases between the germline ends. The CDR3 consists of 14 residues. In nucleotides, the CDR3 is TGTGCCAGCAGTTACGGGCAGAAGAATGAAAAACTGTTTTTT. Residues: CASSYGQKNEKLFF.

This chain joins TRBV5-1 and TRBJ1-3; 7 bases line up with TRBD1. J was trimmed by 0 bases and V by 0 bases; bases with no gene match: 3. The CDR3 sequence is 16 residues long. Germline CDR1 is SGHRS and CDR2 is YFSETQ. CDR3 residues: CASSLEGARSGNTIYF. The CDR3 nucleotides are TGCGCCAGCAGCTTGGAGGGGGCGCGCTCTGGAAACACCATATATTTT.

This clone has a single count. CDR3 sequence (DNA): TGTGCCATCAGGGGACTCACAGATACGCAGTATTTT. This encodes CAIRGLTDTQYF. V usage is TRBV10-3 and J usage is TRBJ2-3; tentative D call: TRBD2 (6 bases). Germline values: CDR1 ENHRY, CDR2 SYGVKD. This CDR3 contains 12 residues. The V end was cut by 6 bases, the J end by 2 bases, with 6 bases between.

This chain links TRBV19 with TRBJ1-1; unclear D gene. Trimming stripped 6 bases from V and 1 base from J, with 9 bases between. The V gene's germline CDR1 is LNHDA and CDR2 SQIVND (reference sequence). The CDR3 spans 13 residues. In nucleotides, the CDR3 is TGTGCCAGTAGGTTGGCCACGAACACTGAAGCTTTCTTT. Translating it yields CASRLATNTEAFF.

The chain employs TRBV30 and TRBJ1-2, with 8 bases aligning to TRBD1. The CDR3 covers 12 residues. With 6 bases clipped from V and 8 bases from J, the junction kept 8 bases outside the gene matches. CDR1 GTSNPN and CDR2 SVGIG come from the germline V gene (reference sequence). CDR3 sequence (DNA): TGTGCCTGCGACCAGGGGGCCCTCGGCTACACCTTC. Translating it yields CACDQGALGYTF.

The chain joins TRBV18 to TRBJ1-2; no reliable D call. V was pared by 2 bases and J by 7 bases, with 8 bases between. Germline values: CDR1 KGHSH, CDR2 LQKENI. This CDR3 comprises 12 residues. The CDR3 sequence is CASSPEGTGYTF. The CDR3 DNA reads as TGTGCCAGCTCACCAGAGGGTACTGGCTACACCTTC.

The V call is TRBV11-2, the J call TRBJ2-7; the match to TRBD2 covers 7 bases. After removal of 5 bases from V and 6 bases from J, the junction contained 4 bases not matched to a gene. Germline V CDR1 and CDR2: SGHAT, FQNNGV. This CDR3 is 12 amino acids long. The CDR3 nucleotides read TGTGCCAGCAGCCCCACGGGGGGCGAGCAGTACTTC. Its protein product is CASSPTGGEQYF.

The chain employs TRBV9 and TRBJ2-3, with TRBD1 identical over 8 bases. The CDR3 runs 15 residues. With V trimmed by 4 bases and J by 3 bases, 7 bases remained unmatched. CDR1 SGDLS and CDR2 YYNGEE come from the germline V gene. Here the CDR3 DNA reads TGTGCCAGCAGCCCCAGGGGGCACGGGACAGATACGCAGTATTTT. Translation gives CASSPRGHGTDTQYF.

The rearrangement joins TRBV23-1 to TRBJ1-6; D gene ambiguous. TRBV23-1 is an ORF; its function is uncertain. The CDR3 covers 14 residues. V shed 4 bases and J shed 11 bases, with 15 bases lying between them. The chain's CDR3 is CASSLAVPEAPLHF. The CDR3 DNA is TGCGCCAGCAGTCTAGCAGTGCCCGAGGCACCCCTCCACTTT.

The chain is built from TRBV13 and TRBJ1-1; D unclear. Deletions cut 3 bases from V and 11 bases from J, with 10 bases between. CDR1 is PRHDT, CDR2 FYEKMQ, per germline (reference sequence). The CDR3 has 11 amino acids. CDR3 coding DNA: TGTGCCAGCAGCTTCGGGGAAAAGGCTTTCTTT. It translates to CASSFGEKAFF.

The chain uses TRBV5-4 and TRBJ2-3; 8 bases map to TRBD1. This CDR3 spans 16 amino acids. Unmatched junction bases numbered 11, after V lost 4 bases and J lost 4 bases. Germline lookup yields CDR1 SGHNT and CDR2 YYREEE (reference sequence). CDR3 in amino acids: CASSLPGTGKADTQYF. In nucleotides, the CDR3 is TGTGCCAGCAGCCTTCCCGGGACAGGAAAGGCAGATACGCAGTATTTT.

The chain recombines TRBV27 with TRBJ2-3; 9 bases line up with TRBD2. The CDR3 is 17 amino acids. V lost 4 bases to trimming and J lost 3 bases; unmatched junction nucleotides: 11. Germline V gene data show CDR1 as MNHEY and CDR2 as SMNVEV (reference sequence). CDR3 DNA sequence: TGTGCCAGCAGTTCCCCCCGTCCGAGCGGGGGGACAGATACGCAGTATTTT. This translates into CASSSPRPSGGTDTQYF.